What follows are 24 T cell receptor beta chains derived from one specimen sequenced in a study of blood T cell repertoires in COVID-19. TCRdb's copy holds only in-frame clones and misses some; the assay was immunoSEQ multiplex PCR. This table has about 140,000 clones, 85% to 90% appearing once. Sequenced: peripheral blood. These receptors all come from a woman aged 60 to 75 with acute or convalescent COVID-19.

The CDR3 DNA is TGTGCCAGCTCACTGGCGGGGCCAGGGTTGAATGAAAAACTGTTTTTT. Protein product: CASSLAGPGLNEKLFF. The chain combines TRBV18 with TRBJ1-4; D may be TRBD1 (5 bases). Germline assignment: CDR1 KGHSH and CDR2 LQKENI. V shed 4 bases and J shed 5 bases, with 17 bases lying between them. The CDR3 has 16 residues.

The chain joins TRBV7-6 to TRBJ2-2, with D possibly TRBD1 on 5 matching bases. In germline, CDR1 is SGHVS, CDR2 FNYEAQ. Deletions cut 5 bases from V and 5 bases from J, with 18 bases between. The CDR3 is 16 amino acids. CDR3 DNA sequence: TGTGCCAGCAGCCTACGTCCAGGGCCTCCTACCGGGGAGCTGTTTTTT. Its protein is CASSLRPGPPTGELFF.

The chain couples TRBV2 to TRBJ1-2; D is unclear. The CDR3 has 13 amino acids. Germline V gene data show CDR1 as SNHLY and CDR2 as FYNNEI. Trimming removed 4 bases at V and 4 bases at J, with 10 bases between. CDR3 DNA sequence: TGTGCCAGCAGTGCGGTGCGAACCTATGGCTACACCTTC. Translation: CASSAVRTYGYTF.

CDR3 residues: CASSLDGTVGNQPQHF. The CDR3 DNA follows: TGTGCCAGCAGCTTGGATGGGACAGTGGGCAATCAGCCCCAGCATTTT. J is TRBJ1-5 and V is TRBV5-4; 7 bases fit TRBD1. The germline V gene encodes CDR1 SGHNT and CDR2 YYREEE (reference sequence). The CDR3 is 16 amino acids. With V trimmed by 0 bases and J by 2 bases, 5 bases remained unmatched.

The chain links TRBV4-2 to TRBJ2-5, with D maybe TRBD1 (6 bases). Trimming shortened V by 0 bases and J by 0 bases, and 17 bases separated the two germline ends. Germline assignment: CDR1 LGHNA and CDR2 YNFKEQ. This CDR3 has 18 residues. The CDR3 loop reads CASSQEYQGSPYQETQYF. The CDR3 bases are TGTGCCAGCAGCCAAGAGTACCAGGGGTCCCCGTACCAAGAGACCCAGTACTTC.

CDR3 in amino acids: CASSLLNSPLHF. The DNA of the CDR3 is TGTGCCAGCAGCTTACTTAATTCACCCCTCCACTTT. The chain is built from TRBV5-4 and TRBJ1-6; D is uncertain. The CDR3 has 12 amino acids. CDR1 and CDR2 (germline): SGHNT, YYREEE (reference sequence). Trimming shortened V by 2 bases and J by 6 bases, and 3 bases separated the two germline ends.

As DNA, the CDR3 is TGCGCCAGCAGCTTAGGGGGTATCCTAGAGACCCAGTACTTC. It is translated as CASSLGGILETQYF. The rearrangement joins TRBV5-1 to TRBJ2-5; possible D gene TRBD1, 6 bases. V dropped 2 bases and J dropped 4 bases, with 12 bases sitting between them. Germline V gene sequence: CDR1 SGHRS, CDR2 YFSETQ. There are 14 residues in the CDR3.

The chain couples TRBV10-3 to TRBJ2-1, with D tentatively TRBD2 (7 bases). Germline CDR1 reads ENHRY; CDR2 reads SYGVKD. The CDR3 covers 16 residues. Trimming stripped 3 bases from V and 6 bases from J, with 18 bases between. In nucleotides, the CDR3 is TGTGCCATCAGTGAACGCTCTGGGGGGGCCTCCAATGAGCAGTTCTTC. It yields the protein CAISERSGGASNEQFF.

In DNA form, the CDR3 reads TGTGCCAGCAGCTTAGGCGACTATGGCTACACCTTC. Protein: CASSLGDYGYTF. The chain employs TRBV7-8 and TRBJ1-2; D remains ambiguous. Germline V lookup: CDR1 SGHVS, CDR2 FQNEAQ. Trimming removed 1 base from V and 3 bases from J, with 3 bases in between. The CDR3 is made up of 12 amino acids. Drawing the rest from reference TRBV7-8 and TRBJ1-2, the complete variable domain is GAGVSQSPRYKVAKRGQDVALRCDPISGHVSLFWYQQALGQGPEFLTYFQNEAQLDKSGLPSDRFFAERPEGSVSTLKIQRTQQEDSAVYLCASSLGDYGYTFGSGTRLTVV.

The rearrangement uses TRBV4-1 and TRBJ2-1; D is unclear. The germline V gene encodes CDR1 MGHRA and CDR2 YSYEKL. The CDR3 is 15 residues long. V was pared by 4 bases and J by 5 bases, with 15 bases between. The CDR3: CASSPLLLPNNEQFF. CDR3 nucleotides: TGCGCCAGCAGCCCTTTACTTCTACCAAACAATGAGCAGTTCTTC.

V and J are TRBV29-1 and TRBJ2-5, with D tentatively TRBD2 (5 bases). The germline CDR1 and CDR2 sequences are SQVTM and ANQGSEA. V was shortened by 3 bases and J by 5 bases, with 10 bases between the two germline ends. CDR3 size: 12 residues. CDR3 in amino acids: CSVEAQRETQYF. The CDR3 DNA reads TGCAGCGTTGAGGCCCAGCGGGAGACCCAGTACTTC. The whole variable domain, remainder taken from reference TRBV29-1 and TRBJ2-5, is SAVISQKPSRDICQRGTSLTIQCQVDSQVTMMFWYRQQPGQSLTLIATANQGSEATYESGFVIDKFPISRPNLTFSTLTVSNMSPEDSSIYLCSVEAQRETQYFGPGTRLLVL.

The chain couples TRBV5-6 to TRBJ2-1; D is undetermined. Per the germline V gene, CDR1 is SGHDT and CDR2 is YYEEEE. V was pared by 1 base and J by 6 bases, with 8 bases between. CDR3 length: 13 amino acids. Here the CDR3 DNA reads TGTGCCAGCAGCTTGTGGCTGCCCAATGAGCAGTTCTTC. Residues: CASSLWLPNEQFF.

V and J are TRBV19 and TRBJ2-3, with 11 bases that match TRBD2. Unmatched junction bases numbered 6, after V lost 3 bases and J lost 4 bases. CDR1 LNHDA and CDR2 SQIVND come from the germline V gene (reference sequence). The CDR3 extends over 16 amino acids. The CDR3 region is CASSMGLAGGPDTQYF. The CDR3 nucleotides read TGTGCCAGTAGTATGGGTCTAGCGGGGGGCCCAGATACGCAGTATTTT.

The chain links TRBV18 to TRBJ2-2, with D maybe TRBD1 (5 bases). Looked up from germline, CDR1 is KGHSH and CDR2 is LQKENI. This CDR3 contains 15 residues. Trimming shortened V by 3 bases and J by 0 bases, and 8 bases separated the two germline ends. The CDR3 DNA reads TGTGCCAGCTCACCGATGACAGCGAACACCGGGGAGCTGTTTTTT. It specifies CASSPMTANTGELFF.

The gene calls are TRBV24-1 and TRBJ2-5; D is perhaps TRBD2 (6 bases). V was trimmed by 1 base and J by 5 bases, leaving 10 bases between them. CDR3 length: 14 residues. Germline V CDR1 and CDR2: KGHDR, SFDVKD. CDR3 nucleotides: TGTGCCACCAGTGATTTTAGCCGGGGGGAGACCCAGTACTTC. Its translation: CATSDFSRGETQYF.

The CDR3 DNA is TGTGCCAGCAGCCCCGGACAGGGCGGTCAGCCCCAGCATTTT. Encoded protein: CASSPGQGGQPQHF. V usage is TRBV28 and J usage is TRBJ1-5, with 8 nucleotides matching TRBD1. With 6 bases clipped from V and 6 bases from J, the junction kept 7 bases outside the gene matches. Per germline, CDR1 MDHEN and CDR2 SYDVKM. There are 14 residues in the CDR3. The full variable domain, completed using reference TRBV28 and TRBJ1-5, is DVKVTQSSRYLVKRTGEKVFLECVQDMDHENMFWYRQDPGLGLRLIYFSYDVKMKEKGDIPEGYSVSREKKERFSLILESASTNQTSMYLCASSPGQGGQPQHFGDGTRLSIL.

V and J are TRBV25-1 and TRBJ2-7; no clear D gene. Germline CDR1 reads MGHDK; CDR2 reads SYGVNS. The CDR3 spans 11 residues. V shed 6 bases and J shed 3 bases, with 6 bases lying between them. In DNA form, the CDR3 reads TGTGCCAGCAGCCGACTCTACGAGCAGTACTTC. Protein sequence: CASSRLYEQYF.

The CDR3 spells CASSFGQGNYGYTF. The CDR3 nucleotides are TGTGCCAGCAGTTTCGGACAGGGGAACTATGGCTACACCTTC. J is TRBJ1-2 and V is TRBV6-2 or TRBV6-3; 9 bases fit TRBD1. The CDR3 is 14 residues long. The V and J ends lost 4 bases and 2 bases, in that order; junction bases with no gene match: 2. Per germline, CDR1 MNHEY and CDR2 SVGEGT.

This chain links TRBV4-2 with TRBJ1-2; TRBD1 matches at 9 bases. Germline V gives CDR1 LGHNA, CDR2 YNFKEQ. This CDR3 spans 14 amino acids. V was pared by 0 bases and J by 6 bases, with 2 bases of the junction left unmatched. CDR3 sequence: CASSQEQGADGYTF. CDR3 DNA: TGTGCCAGCAGCCAAGAACAGGGGGCGGATGGCTACACCTTC.

The count of this clone is one. The chain recombines TRBV6-5 with TRBJ2-3; 9 bases fit TRBD2. The ends lost 7 bases at V and 1 base at J; junction bases unmatched: 3. This CDR3 spans 14 amino acids. Germline V gives CDR1 MNHEY, CDR2 SVGAGI. CDR3 in amino acids: CASTIAGGTDTQYF. The DNA for the CDR3 is TGTGCCAGCACTATAGCGGGGGGCACAGATACGCAGTATTTT.

In regard to this clone: This sample also contains other DNA sequences that code for the same CDR3. CDR3 in DNA: TGTGCCAGCTCACCCGACAGGAACTATGGCTACACCTTC. It specifies CASSPDRNYGYTF. The chain links TRBV18 to TRBJ1-2; D perhaps matches TRBD1 (6 bases). The CDR3 covers 13 residues. Between the trimmed V and J ends, which lost 3 bases and 2 bases, there was a span of 7 bases. Germline V CDR1 and CDR2: KGHSH, LQKENI.

This chain joins TRBV7-3 and TRBJ2-6; perhaps TRBD1 as D (6 bases). The germline CDR1 and CDR2 sequences are SGHTA and FQGTGA. The V end lost 2 bases, the J end lost 0 bases, and 11 bases lay between the germline ends. The CDR3 is 17 residues long. CDR3 in amino acids: CASSLGTPSSGANVLTF. The CDR3 region has the DNA TGTGCCAGCAGCTTAGGGACACCCTCCTCTGGGGCCAACGTCCTGACTTTC.

The CDR3 spells CASRGGAFGYTF. As DNA, the CDR3 is TGTGCCAGCAGGGGGGGGGCTTTTGGCTACACCTTC. The V call is TRBV6-5, the J call TRBJ1-2; D is possibly TRBD1 (6 bases). The CDR3 is 12 amino acids. Deletions cut 6 bases from V and 7 bases from J, with 12 bases between. Germline V gives CDR1 MNHEY, CDR2 SVGAGI.

This chain connects TRBV6-5 to TRBJ2-5, with D maybe TRBD1 (7 bases). Trimming took off 2 bases at V and 5 bases at J, with 12 bases between the two ends. Per the germline V gene, CDR1 is MNHEY and CDR2 is SVGAGI. The CDR3 has 14 amino acids. The CDR3 coding sequence is TGTGCCAGCAGTTACCAGGCAGGGGGGGAGACCCAGTACTTC. It specifies CASSYQAGGETQYF.